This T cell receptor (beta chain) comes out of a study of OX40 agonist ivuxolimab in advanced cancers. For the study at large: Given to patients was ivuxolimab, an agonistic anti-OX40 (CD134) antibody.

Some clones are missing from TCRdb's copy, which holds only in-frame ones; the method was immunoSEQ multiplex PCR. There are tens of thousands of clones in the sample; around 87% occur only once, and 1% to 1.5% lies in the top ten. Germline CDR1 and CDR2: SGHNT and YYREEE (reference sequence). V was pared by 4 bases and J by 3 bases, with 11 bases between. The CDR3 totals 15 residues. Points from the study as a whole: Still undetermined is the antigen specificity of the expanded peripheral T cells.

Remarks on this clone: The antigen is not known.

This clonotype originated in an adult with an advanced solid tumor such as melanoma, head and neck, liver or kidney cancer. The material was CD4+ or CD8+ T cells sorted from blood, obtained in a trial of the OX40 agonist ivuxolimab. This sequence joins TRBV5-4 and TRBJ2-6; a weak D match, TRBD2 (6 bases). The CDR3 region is CASSTGGVGANVLTF. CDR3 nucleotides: TGTGCCAGCAGCACTGGCGGGGTTGGGGCCAACGTCCTGACTTTC.